This T cell receptor (beta chain) was sequenced for a study of blood T cell repertoires in COVID-19. In the original processing: The authors estimated nucleated cell counts from reference gene primer amplification. The method was immunoSEQ multiplex PCR; TCRdb's version includes in-frame clones alone and lacks a portion of them. Clonal size and the V and J genes are those of that table, whereas D and trimming came from the DNA. The repertoire holds more than 150,000 clones, with around 84% as singletons. CDR1 and CDR2 from the germline V gene are SGHTA and FQGNSA. The CDR3 length is 16 residues. Trimming left V 0 bases short and J 5 bases short, with 13 bases between.

What was sequenced was peripheral blood. The TCR sequence derives from a young man with active or convalescent COVID-19. The chain combines TRBV7-2 with TRBJ2-2; D is unclear. CDR3 nucleotide sequence: TGTGCCAGCAGCTTAGCGGTATCGGGTAATACCGGGGAGCTGTTTTTT. It is translated as CASSLAVSGNTGELFF.